These 7 T cell receptor beta chains were sequenced from one sample in a study of blood T cell repertoires in COVID-19. The repertoire was sequenced with immunoSEQ multiplex PCR; TCRdb's copy has only in-frame clones and lacks some. This sample yields a few hundred thousand clones, of which approximately 90% are seen a single time; 0.86% belongs to the top ten. Sequencing used PBMCs or T cells enriched from blood (not recorded which). These receptors came from a woman between 40 and 55 years old who had been exposed to COVID-19.

This clone was counted once. The chain links TRBV11-2 to TRBJ1-1; D uncertain. V lost 5 bases and J 1 base, leaving 11 bases between the germline ends. CDR1 SGHAT and CDR2 FQNNGV come from the germline V gene. CDR3 length: 14 residues. The CDR3 loop is CASSRRVGNTEAFF. Here the CDR3 DNA reads TGTGCCAGCAGCCGGAGGGTGGGGAACACTGAAGCTTTCTTT.

This clone has a single count. The V call is TRBV2, the J call TRBJ1-1; D uncertain. Germline CDR1 is SNHLY and CDR2 is FYNNEI. The CDR3 contains 13 residues. V lost 8 bases to trimming and J lost 6 bases, with 16 bases between them. CDR3 nucleotide sequence: TGTGCCAGCCGGGAGGCCCCCGTAGCTGAAGCTTTCTTT. Residues: CASREAPVAEAFF.

The chain combines TRBV5-1 with TRBJ2-1, with a tentative D call TRBD2 (6 bases). The V gene's germline CDR1 is SGHRS and CDR2 YFSETQ. With 2 bases removed from V and 9 bases from J, the gap between germline ends came to 18 bases. The CDR3 contains 15 residues. The CDR3 bases are TGCGCCAGCAGCTTTTCTCGCGGGGTTTTTTCTGAGCAGTTCTTC. As protein: CASSFSRGVFSEQFF.

V gene TRBV27 combines with J gene TRBJ1-3, with D tentatively TRBD1 (6 bases). Germline CDR1 is MNHEY and CDR2 is SMNVEV (reference sequence). V lost 2 bases, J lost 4 bases, and 12 bases lay in between. CDR3 length equals 15 residues. CDR3 protein: CASSLATGSGNTIYF. In nucleotides, the CDR3 is TGTGCCAGCAGTTTAGCTACAGGGAGCGGAAACACCATATATTTT.

The chain uses TRBV2 and TRBJ1-3; D may be TRBD1 (6 bases). CDR1 and CDR2 from the germline V gene are SNHLY and FYNNEI. The CDR3 runs to 14 residues. Deletions cut 0 bases from V and 4 bases from J, with 7 bases between. CDR3 in amino acids: CASSEAGTGNTIYF. The CDR3 DNA sequence: TGTGCCAGCAGTGAAGCCGGGACAGGAAACACCATATATTTT.

The chain carries TRBV19 and TRBJ1-1; 7 nucleotides align to TRBD1. J gave up 1 base and V 7 bases, and 6 bases lay outside the gene matches. In germline, CDR1 is LNHDA, CDR2 SQIVND (reference sequence). The length of the CDR3 is 14 residues. CDR3 DNA sequence: TGTGCCAGTACGACACAGGGGTGGAACACTGAAGCTTTCTTT. Translating it yields CASTTQGWNTEAFF.

This clone was recorded a few times. The CDR3 DNA reads as TGTGCCAGCAGCTCCCGACAGGGTACCGCTGAAGCTTTCTTT. Amino acid sequence: CASSSRQGTAEAFF. The V gene is TRBV3-1 (or the pseudogene TRBV3-2), the J gene TRBJ1-1, with 7 bases identical to TRBD1. The germline V gene encodes CDR1 LGHDT and CDR2 YNNKEL (reference sequence). V lost 5 bases to trimming and J lost 6 bases; unmatched junction nucleotides: 9. The CDR3 length is 14 residues.